The rows below give T cell receptor beta chains drawn from one sample of a study of blood T cell repertoires in COVID-19. Some clones are missing from TCRdb's copy, which holds only in-frame ones; the method was immunoSEQ multiplex PCR. Of approximately 240,000 clones listed, nearly 95% are singletons. The specimen sequenced was peripheral blood. The source of these receptors is a man aged 25-45 years with COVID-19, enrolled during active disease. Each CDR3 is given with its conserved first and last residue. D genes are given only for firm matches.

length: 15
D: TRBD1
V: TRBV20-1
J: TRBJ2-1
CDR3: CSASGVGQGYNEQFF

length: 15
D: TRBD2
V: TRBV4-1
J: TRBJ2-1
CDR3: CASSQDPSGANEQFF

length: 16
D: TRBD1
V: TRBV6-2/TRBV6-3
J: TRBJ1-2
CDR3: CASSYSGTGIWYGYTF

length: 15
D: TRBD1
V: TRBV7-3
J: TRBJ1-1
CDR3: CASSLSQGMNTEAFF

length: 16
D: TRBD2
V: TRBV18
J: TRBJ2-3
CDR3: CASSQTSGEWGDTQYF

length: 14
D: NA
V: TRBV6-2/TRBV6-3
J: TRBJ2-2
CDR3: CASSYIQAGGELFF

length: 13
D: NA
V: TRBV5-1
J: TRBJ2-1
CDR3: CASAASSYNEQFF

length: 15
D: TRBD1
V: TRBV5-1
J: TRBJ1-6
CDR3: CASSPGTGPNSPLHF

length: 14
D: TRBD2
V: TRBV5-1
J: TRBJ2-7
CDR3: CASSSFSRGEEQYF

length: 12
D: NA
V: TRBV18
J: TRBJ2-5
CDR3: CASSPAQETQYF

length: 12
D: NA
V: TRBV6-6
J: TRBJ1-5
CDR3: CASSIDNQPQHF

length: 15
D: NA
V: TRBV19
J: TRBJ1-5
CDR3: CASGGDGYSNQPQHF

length: 13
D: NA
V: TRBV9
J: TRBJ2-7
CDR3: CASSVDPAYEQYF

length: 12
D: NA
V: TRBV28
J: TRBJ1-2
CDR3: CASRAPYRGYTF

length: 14
D: TRBD1
V: TRBV6-6
J: TRBJ2-7
CDR3: CASSWLGQRGEQYF

length: 13
D: NA
V: TRBV5-5
J: TRBJ1-2
CDR3: CASSLDGDYGYTF

length: 11
D: NA
V: TRBV9
J: TRBJ2-7
CDR3: CASSARSEQYF

length: 17
D: TRBD1
V: TRBV19
J: TRBJ1-5
CDR3: CASSPLIKGATYQPQHF

length: 16
D: TRBD2
V: TRBV3-1/TRBV3-2
J: TRBJ2-5
CDR3: CASSQVPGLGEETQYF

length: 15
D: TRBD1
V: TRBV2
J: TRBJ1-1
CDR3: CASRALDREDTEAFF

length: 15
D: TRBD1
V: TRBV19
J: TRBJ2-5
CDR3: CASSTGQGHQETQYF

length: 14
D: TRBD1
V: TRBV11-1
J: TRBJ2-5
CDR3: CASKNDRGSETQYF

length: 15
D: TRBD1
V: TRBV5-1
J: TRBJ2-5
CDR3: CASSYGTGTQETQYF

length: 17
D: TRBD2
V: TRBV25-1
J: TRBJ2-1
CDR3: CASSAPSGGSSYNEQFF

length: 14
D: NA
V: TRBV29-1
J: TRBJ1-6
CDR3: CSAGRQAANSPLHF

length: 15
D: TRBD1
V: TRBV3-1/TRBV3-2
J: TRBJ2-1
CDR3: CASSQEQGAWNEQFF

length: 15
D: NA
V: TRBV6-5
J: TRBJ1-4
CDR3: CASTKRGNSNEKLFF

length: 14
D: NA
V: TRBV2
J: TRBJ1-6
CDR3: CASRDSSYNSPLHF

length: 13
D: NA
V: TRBV2
J: TRBJ1-2
CDR3: CASIFTANYGYTF

length: 16
D: TRBD2
V: TRBV6-6
J: TRBJ2-2
CDR3: CASRITSGGNTGELFF

length: 12
D: NA
V: TRBV5-1
J: TRBJ2-7
CDR3: CASSTGNYEQYF

length: 13
D: NA
V: TRBV19
J: TRBJ1-2
CDR3: CASRTAYNYGYTF

length: 17
D: NA
V: TRBV28
J: TRBJ1-1
CDR3: CASSLRGRQVTNTEAFF

length: 17
D: TRBD1
V: TRBV19
J: TRBJ2-2
CDR3: CASSVPGTGSGTGELFF

length: 14
D: NA
V: TRBV6-1
J: TRBJ2-7
CDR3: CASSEGHLLYEQYF

length: 13
D: NA
V: TRBV10-2
J: TRBJ1-2
CDR3: CASSESSGNGYTF

length: 16
D: TRBD2
V: TRBV2
J: TRBJ2-1
CDR3: CASSAEVAGGPNEQFF

length: 15
D: TRBD1
V: TRBV5-6
J: TRBJ2-5
CDR3: CASSWGGTGVVTQYF

length: 14
D: NA
V: TRBV10-1
J: TRBJ2-3
CDR3: CASSGVLSTDTQYF

length: 15
D: TRBD2
V: TRBV19
J: TRBJ2-3
CDR3: CASGTSGGYTDTQYF

length: 17
D: NA
V: TRBV18
J: TRBJ1-1
CDR3: CASSPDGLWDMNTEAFF

length: 13
D: TRBD1
V: TRBV3-1/TRBV3-2
J: TRBJ1-1
CDR3: CASSPGQYTEAFF

length: 14
D: NA
V: TRBV3-1/TRBV3-2
J: TRBJ2-5
CDR3: CASSRGQIQESQYF

length: 16
D: NA
V: TRBV9
J: TRBJ1-1
CDR3: CASSDYRGEGVRRAFF

length: 14
D: NA
V: TRBV5-4
J: TRBJ2-5
CDR3: CASSFQGSAETQYF

length: 13
D: NA
V: TRBV29-1
J: TRBJ1-4
CDR3: CSGALRLNEKLFF

length: 14
D: TRBD1
V: TRBV9
J: TRBJ2-7
CDR3: CASSVRQGVSEQYF

length: 17
D: TRBD1
V: TRBV4-2
J: TRBJ1-1
CDR3: CASSVGQGARSKTEAFF

length: 12
D: TRBD1
V: TRBV29-1
J: TRBJ1-2
CDR3: CSVEQGVDGYTF

length: 21
D: NA
V: TRBV21-1
J: TRBJ2-4
CDR3: CASSKLGAGQGVFLAKNIQYF

length: 14
D: NA
V: TRBV11-2
J: TRBJ2-4
CDR3: CASSLGGVEGIQYF

length: 14
D: NA
V: TRBV3-1/TRBV3-2
J: TRBJ1-6
CDR3: CASSQEIGGSPLHF